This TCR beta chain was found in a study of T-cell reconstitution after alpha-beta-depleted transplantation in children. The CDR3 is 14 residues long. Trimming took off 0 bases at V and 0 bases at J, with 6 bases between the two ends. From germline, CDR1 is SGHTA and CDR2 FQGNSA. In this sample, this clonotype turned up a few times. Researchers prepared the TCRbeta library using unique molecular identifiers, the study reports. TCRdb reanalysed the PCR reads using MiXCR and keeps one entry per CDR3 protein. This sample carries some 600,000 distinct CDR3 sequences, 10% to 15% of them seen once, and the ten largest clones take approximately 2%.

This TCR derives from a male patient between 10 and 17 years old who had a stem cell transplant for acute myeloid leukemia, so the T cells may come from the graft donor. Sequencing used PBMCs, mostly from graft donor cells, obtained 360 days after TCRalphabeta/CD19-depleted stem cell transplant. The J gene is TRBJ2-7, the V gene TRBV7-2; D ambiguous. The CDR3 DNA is TGTGCCAGCAGCTTAGCACGGATCTCCTACGAGCAGTACTTC. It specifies CASSLARISYEQYF.